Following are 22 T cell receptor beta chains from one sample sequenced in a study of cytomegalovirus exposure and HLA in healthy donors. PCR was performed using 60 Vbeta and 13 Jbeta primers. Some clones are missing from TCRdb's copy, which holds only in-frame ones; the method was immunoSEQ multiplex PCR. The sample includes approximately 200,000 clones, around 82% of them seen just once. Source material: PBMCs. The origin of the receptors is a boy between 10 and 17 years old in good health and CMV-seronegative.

The CDR3 protein is CASSFPPGDGPHSGNTIYF. The CDR3 region has the DNA TGTGCCAGCAGCTTCCCCCCAGGGGACGGCCCTCATTCTGGAAACACCATATATTTT. The chain combines TRBV7-6 with TRBJ1-3; possible D gene TRBD1, 6 bases. Per germline, CDR1 SGHVS and CDR2 FNYEAQ. CDR3 size: 19 residues. Trimming took 3 bases from V and 1 from J, leaving 22 bases between them.

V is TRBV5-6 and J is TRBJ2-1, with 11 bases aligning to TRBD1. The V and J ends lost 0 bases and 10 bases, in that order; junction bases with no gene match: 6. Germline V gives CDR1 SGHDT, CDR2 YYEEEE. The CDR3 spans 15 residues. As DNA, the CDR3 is TGTGCCAGCAGCTTGGGGACAGGGGGCCACTGGGAGCAGTTCTTC. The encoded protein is CASSLGTGGHWEQFF.

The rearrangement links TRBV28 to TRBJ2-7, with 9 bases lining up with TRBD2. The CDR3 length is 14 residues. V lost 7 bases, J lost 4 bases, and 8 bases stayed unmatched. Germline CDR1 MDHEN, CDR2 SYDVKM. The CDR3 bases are TGTGCCAGCACCCCAGCAGCGGGAGGTTACGAGCAGTACTTC. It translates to CASTPAAGGYEQYF.

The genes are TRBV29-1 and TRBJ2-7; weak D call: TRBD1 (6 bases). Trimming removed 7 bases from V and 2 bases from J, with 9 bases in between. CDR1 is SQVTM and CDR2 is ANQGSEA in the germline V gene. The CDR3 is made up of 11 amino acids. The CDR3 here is CSAGTPYEQYF. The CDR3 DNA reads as TGCAGCGCCGGGACACCCTACGAGCAGTACTTC.

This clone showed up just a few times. This chain's CDR3 is CASRWQGGEKLFF. CDR3 sequence (DNA): TGTGCCAGCAGGTGGCAGGGTGGTGAAAAACTGTTTTTT. The chain recombines TRBV2 with TRBJ1-4; possibly TRBD1 for D (5 bases). The CDR3 runs to 13 residues. CDR1 and CDR2 from the germline V gene are SNHLY and FYNNEI. Trimming stripped 6 bases from V and 7 bases from J, with 12 bases between.

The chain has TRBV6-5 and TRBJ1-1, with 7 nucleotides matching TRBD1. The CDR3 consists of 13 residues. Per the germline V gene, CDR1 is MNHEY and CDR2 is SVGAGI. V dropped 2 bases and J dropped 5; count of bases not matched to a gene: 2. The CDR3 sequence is CASSYDRVTEAFF. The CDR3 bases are TGTGCCAGCAGTTACGACAGGGTTACTGAAGCTTTCTTT.

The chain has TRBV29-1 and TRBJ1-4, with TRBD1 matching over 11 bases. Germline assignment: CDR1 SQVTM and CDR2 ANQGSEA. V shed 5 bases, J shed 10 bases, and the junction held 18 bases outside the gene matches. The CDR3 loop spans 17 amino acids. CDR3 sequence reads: CSVHDPGTGGGLGKLFF. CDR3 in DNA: TGCAGCGTTCATGACCCCGGGACAGGGGGAGGATTGGGAAAACTGTTTTTT.

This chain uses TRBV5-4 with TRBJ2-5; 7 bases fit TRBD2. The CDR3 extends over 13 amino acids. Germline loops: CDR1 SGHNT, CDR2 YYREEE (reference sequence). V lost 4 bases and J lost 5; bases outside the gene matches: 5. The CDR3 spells CASSPWRGETQYF. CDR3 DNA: TGTGCCAGCAGCCCATGGCGGGGGGAGACCCAGTACTTC.

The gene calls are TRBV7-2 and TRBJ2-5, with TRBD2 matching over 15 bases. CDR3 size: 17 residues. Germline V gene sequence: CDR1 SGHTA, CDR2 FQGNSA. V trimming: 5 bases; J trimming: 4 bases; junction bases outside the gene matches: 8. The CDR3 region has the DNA TGTGCCAGCAGCCGATGGACTAGCGGGAGGGCCCGAGAGACCCAGTACTTC. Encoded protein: CASSRWTSGRARETQYF. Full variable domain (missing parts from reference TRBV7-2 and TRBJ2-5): GAGVSQSPSNKVTEKGKDVELRCDPISGHTALYWYRQSLGQGLEFLIYFQGNSAPDKSGLPSDRFSAERTGGSVSTLTIQRTQQEDSAVYLCASSRWTSGRARETQYFGPGTRLLVL.

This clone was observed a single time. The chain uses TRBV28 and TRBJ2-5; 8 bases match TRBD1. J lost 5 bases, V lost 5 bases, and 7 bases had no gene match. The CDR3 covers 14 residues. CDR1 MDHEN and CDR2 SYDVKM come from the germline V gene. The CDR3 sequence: CASSGTTGAETQYF. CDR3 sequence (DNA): TGTGCCAGCAGTGGGACGACAGGGGCGGAGACCCAGTACTTC.

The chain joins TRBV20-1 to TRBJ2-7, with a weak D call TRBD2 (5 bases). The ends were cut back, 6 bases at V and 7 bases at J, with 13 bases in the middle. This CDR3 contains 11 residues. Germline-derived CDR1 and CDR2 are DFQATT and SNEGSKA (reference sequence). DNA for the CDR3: TGCAGTGCAGGGAGTGGGTGGGAGCAGTACTTC. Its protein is CSAGSGWEQYF.

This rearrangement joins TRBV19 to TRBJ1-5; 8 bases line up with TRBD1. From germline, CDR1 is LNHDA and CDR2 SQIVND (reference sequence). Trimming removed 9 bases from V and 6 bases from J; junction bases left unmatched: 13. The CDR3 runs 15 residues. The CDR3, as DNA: TGTGCCAGCTCCACACCCAGGGGGCATAGTCAGCCCCAGCATTTT. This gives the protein CASSTPRGHSQPQHF.

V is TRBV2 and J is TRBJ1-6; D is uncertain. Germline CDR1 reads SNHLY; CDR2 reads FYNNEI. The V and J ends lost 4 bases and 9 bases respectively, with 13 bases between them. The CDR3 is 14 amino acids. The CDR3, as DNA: TGTGCCAGCAGTGCAGCAGAGAGAGGTTCACCCCTCCACTTT. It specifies CASSAAERGSPLHF.

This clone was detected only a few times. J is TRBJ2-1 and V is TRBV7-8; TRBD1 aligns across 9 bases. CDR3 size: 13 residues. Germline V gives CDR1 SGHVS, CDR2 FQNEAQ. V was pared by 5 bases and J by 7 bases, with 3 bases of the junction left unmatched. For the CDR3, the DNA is TGTGCCAGCAGCCCGGGACAGGGAAATGAGCAGTTCTTC. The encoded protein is CASSPGQGNEQFF.

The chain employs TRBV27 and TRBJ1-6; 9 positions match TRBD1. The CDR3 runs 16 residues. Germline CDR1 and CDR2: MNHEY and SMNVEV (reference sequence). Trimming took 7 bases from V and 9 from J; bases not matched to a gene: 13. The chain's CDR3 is CASTGFIRDRASPLHF. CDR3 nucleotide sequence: TGTGCCAGCACCGGGTTTATCAGGGACAGGGCTTCACCCCTCCACTTT.

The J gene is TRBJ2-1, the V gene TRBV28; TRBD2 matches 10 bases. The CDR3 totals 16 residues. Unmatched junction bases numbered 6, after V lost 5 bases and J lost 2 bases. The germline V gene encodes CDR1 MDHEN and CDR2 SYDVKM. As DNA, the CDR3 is TGTGCCAGCAGTCCCTGGACTAGCGGAGCCTACAATGAGCAGTTCTTC. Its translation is CASSPWTSGAYNEQFF. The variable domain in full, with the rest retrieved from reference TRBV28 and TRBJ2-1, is DVKVTQSSRYLVKRTGEKVFLECVQDMDHENMFWYRQDPGLGLRLIYFSYDVKMKEKGDIPEGYSVSREKKERFSLILESASTNQTSMYLCASSPWTSGAYNEQFFGPGTRLTVL.

As DNA, the CDR3 is TGTGCCATCAGTCCCCTCGGACACCTCTATGGCTACACCTTC. Translation: CAISPLGHLYGYTF. The chain combines TRBV10-3 with TRBJ1-2, with a tentative D call TRBD1 (5 bases). CDR1 and CDR2 (germline): ENHRY, SYGVKD. Trimming took 5 bases from V and 4 from J, leaving 14 bases between them. This CDR3 region has 14 residues.

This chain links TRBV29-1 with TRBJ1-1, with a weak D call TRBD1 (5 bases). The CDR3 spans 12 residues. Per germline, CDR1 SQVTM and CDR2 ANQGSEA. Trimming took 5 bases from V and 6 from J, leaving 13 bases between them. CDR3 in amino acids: CSVRAGGSEAFF. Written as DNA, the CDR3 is TGCAGCGTTAGGGCCGGGGGATCTGAAGCTTTCTTT.

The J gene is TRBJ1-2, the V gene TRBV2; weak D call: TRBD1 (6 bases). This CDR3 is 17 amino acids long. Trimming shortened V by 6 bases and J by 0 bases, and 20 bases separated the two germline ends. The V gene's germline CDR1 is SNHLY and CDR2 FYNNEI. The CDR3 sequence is CASRFRGRGEANYGYTF. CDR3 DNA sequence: TGTGCCAGCAGATTCCGCGGCAGGGGCGAAGCTAACTATGGCTACACCTTC. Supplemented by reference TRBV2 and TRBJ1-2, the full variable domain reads EPEVTQTPSHQVTQMGQEVILRCVPISNHLYFYWYRQILGQKVEFLVSFYNNEISEKSEIFDDQFSVERPDGSNFTLKIRSTKLEDSAMYFCASRFRGRGEANYGYTFGSGTRLTVV.

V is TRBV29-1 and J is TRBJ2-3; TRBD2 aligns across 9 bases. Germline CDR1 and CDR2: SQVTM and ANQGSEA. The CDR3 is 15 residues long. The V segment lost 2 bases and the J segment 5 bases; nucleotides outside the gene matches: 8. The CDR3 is CSVESIAGALDTQYF. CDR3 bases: TGCAGCGTTGAAAGCATAGCGGGAGCCCTAGATACGCAGTATTTT.

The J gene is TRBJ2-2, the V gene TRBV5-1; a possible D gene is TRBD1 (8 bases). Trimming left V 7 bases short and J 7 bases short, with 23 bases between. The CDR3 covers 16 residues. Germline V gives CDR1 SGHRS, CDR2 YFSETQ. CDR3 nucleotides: TGCGCCAGCCGACTACAGGGGGGGGGTCTCAGCGGGGAGCTGTTTTTT. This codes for CASRLQGGGLSGELFF.

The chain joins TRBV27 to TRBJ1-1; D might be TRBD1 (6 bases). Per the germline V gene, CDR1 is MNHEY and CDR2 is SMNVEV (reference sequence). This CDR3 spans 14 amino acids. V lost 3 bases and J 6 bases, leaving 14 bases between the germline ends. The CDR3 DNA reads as TGTGCCAGCAGTTTCGCAGGGGCGGAAGCTGAAGCTTTCTTT. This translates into CASSFAGAEAEAFF.